Shown below are 4 T cell receptor beta chains from a single sample sequenced in a study of identifying expanded T cells in peripheral blood. Method: immunoSEQ multiplex PCR; TCRdb's copy keeps in-frame clones and lacks some. The table has some 97,000 clones, over 75% seen once. The sample comprised blood. The origin of the receptors is a person between 18 and 69 years old in good health.

The V and J genes are TRBV2 and TRBJ1-5, with D possibly being TRBD1 (6 bases). The length of the CDR3 is 14 residues. Germline V lookup: CDR1 SNHLY, CDR2 FYNNEI. The ends were cut back, 7 bases at V and 6 bases at J, with 16 bases in the middle. DNA of the CDR3: TGTGCCAGCACCCTGGGACAAGCCGGTCAGCCCCAGCATTTT. Translating it yields CASTLGQAGQPQHF.

The chain carries TRBV29-1 and TRBJ2-7; D is unclear. CDR1 is SQVTM, CDR2 ANQGSEA, per germline. V was trimmed by 7 bases and J by 5 bases, leaving 18 bases between them. This CDR3 comprises 13 residues. CDR3 coding DNA: TGCAGCGCACTCCAACAGTTTGCAAACGAGCAGTACTTC. This sequence encodes CSALQQFANEQYF.

The chain recombines TRBV6-5 with TRBJ1-2; D possibly corresponds to TRBD1 (6 bases). This CDR3 is 12 amino acids long. Trimming cost V 5 bases and J 8 bases, with 12 bases left between them. The germline CDR1 and CDR2 sequences are MNHEY and SVGAGI. The chain's CDR3 is CASSNRAGGYTF. The DNA for the CDR3 is TGTGCCAGCAGTAACAGGGCGGGGGGCTACACCTTC.

The J gene is TRBJ2-2, the V gene TRBV7-2; 8 bases line up with TRBD1. Germline loops: CDR1 SGHTA, CDR2 FQGNSA. The V and J ends lost 0 bases and 4 bases, in that order; junction bases with no gene match: 1. This CDR3 has 15 amino acids. The CDR3 is CASSLATGGTGELFF. In DNA, the CDR3 is TGTGCCAGCAGCTTAGCCACAGGGGGCACCGGGGAGCTGTTTTTT.